The 32 T cell receptor beta chains presented below share a single source sample, sequenced in a study of tumor and adjacent non-tumor tissue in lung cancer. The library came from three nested PCR rounds adapted from ARM-PCR protocols. TCRdb passed the multiplex PCR reads through MiXCR, listing each CDR3 protein once. The sample carries 200,000 to 250,000 distinct CDR3 sequences, 71% recorded once. RNA was extracted from bulk tissue without any cell sorting. Sequencing input: lung tumor tissue. The receptors derive from a man in his fifties or sixties with non-small cell lung cancer.

The count of this clonotype is one. The chain has TRBV29-1 and TRBJ2-3; 16 bases agree with TRBD2. From germline, CDR1 is SQVTM and CDR2 ANQGSEA. The V segment lost 7 bases and the J segment 6 bases; nucleotides outside the gene matches: 10. The CDR3 covers 16 residues. The CDR3 nucleotides read TGCAGCGACGCCGGGACTAGCGGGGGGGCCAGGGATACGCAGTATTTT. It codes for CSDAGTSGGARDTQYF.

The rearrangement joins TRBV12-3 or TRBV12-4 to TRBJ1-2; D possibly corresponds to TRBD1 (5 bases). This CDR3 is 12 amino acids long. The V end was cut by 3 bases, the J end by 7 bases, with 9 bases between. CDR3 amino acids: CASSFGGRGYTF. CDR3 bases: TGTGCCAGCAGTTTTGGGGGACGTGGCTACACCTTC.

In regard to this clonotype: The junction and the germline gene differ at one end; a read error may be behind it. The rearrangement joins TRBV20-1 to TRBJ1-2, with D unresolved. The CDR3 loop spans 14 amino acids. Per germline, CDR1 DFQATT and CDR2 SNEGSKA (reference sequence). DNA for the CDR3: TGCGGTGCTACGCTGACCCATACTAACTATGGCTACACTTTC. Translation gives CGATLTHTNYGYTF.

This clonotype has just a few counts. One base away lies a much larger clone, so this may be a sequencing read error. V usage is TRBV29-1 and J usage is TRBJ1-1; D possibly corresponds to TRBD1 (5 bases). CDR1 and CDR2 from the germline V gene are SQVTM and ANQGSEA. The CDR3 is 11 residues long. The CDR3 protein is CSGGEDTEAVF. In DNA form, the CDR3 reads TGCAGCGGGGGGGAGGACACTGAAGCTGTCTTT.

Of note for this clonotype: The junction shows a germline mismatch at one end, possibly a read error. The rearrangement links TRBV20-1 to TRBJ1-4, with D possibly matching TRBD1 (5 bases). The CDR3 length is 14 residues. From germline, CDR1 is DFQATT and CDR2 SNEGSKA (reference sequence). The CDR3 DNA reads TGCAATGCTAGATCCGGGGCAGATAATGAAAAACTGTTTTTT. Translated: CNARSGADNEKLFF.

Details on this clonotype: Relative to the germline gene, one junction end is altered; a read error may explain this. The chain carries TRBV20-1 and TRBJ2-3, with D possibly being TRBD2 (6 bases). The CDR3 totals 15 residues. The germline gives CDR1 DFQATT, CDR2 SNEGSKA (reference sequence). CDR3 in DNA: TGCAGTGCTAGAGGGACTACCGGGAGAGTTGATACGCAATATTTT. Translated, it gives CSARGTTGRVDTQYF.

The chain is built from TRBV29-1 and TRBJ2-2; D uncertain. Germline assignment: CDR1 SQVTM and CDR2 ANQGSEA. V was shortened by 5 bases and J by 4 bases, with 8 bases between the two germline ends. CDR3 length equals 12 residues. The CDR3 DNA reads TGCAGCGTTCAGGTTACCACCGGGGAGCTGTTTTTT. This encodes CSVQVTTGELFF.

Only one count was recorded for this clonotype. No conserved phenylalanine or tryptophan ends this CDR3, so it is likely a read error. V and J are TRBV20-1 and TRBJ2-3; no definite D call. The CDR3 sequence is 15 residues long. CDR1 DFQATT and CDR2 SNEGSKA come from the germline V gene (reference sequence). The CDR3 sequence: CSADVGGFQTDTQYI. The CDR3 bases are TGCAGCGCTGACGTCGGTGGGTTCCAGACAGATACGCAGTATATT.

J is TRBJ1-4 and V is TRBV28; no definite D call. Trimming removed 7 bases at V and 6 bases at J, with 6 bases between. CDR1 and CDR2 (germline): MDHEN, SYDVKM. This CDR3 is 11 amino acids long. The CDR3 spells CASNIYEKLFF. CDR3 nucleotides: TGTGCCAGCAATATTTATGAAAAACTGTTTTTT.

The J gene is TRBJ2-5, the V gene TRBV5-1, with a weak D call TRBD2 (6 bases). V lost 2 bases and J 4 bases, leaving 9 bases between the germline ends. The CDR3 has 13 residues. CDR1 SGHRS and CDR2 YFSETQ come from the germline V gene. The CDR3 region has the DNA TGCGCCAGCAGCTTCGGGGGTTTAGAGACCCAGTACTTC. Protein sequence: CASSFGGLETQYF.

Worth noting for this clonotype: Because it lacks the conserved phenylalanine or tryptophan at the end, this CDR3 is likely a read error. The V gene is TRBV6-1, the J gene TRBJ1-5; D is unresolved. V gave up 9 bases and J gave up 8 bases, with 20 bases separating them. The CDR3 sequence is 14 residues long. Germline CDR1 and CDR2: MNHNS and SASEGT. The CDR3 region is CARSLDGLGKPQHL. Written as DNA, the CDR3 is TGTGCCAGAAGCCTGGACGGACTCGGTAAGCCCCAGCATCTT.

As to this clonotype: Relative to the germline gene, one junction end is altered; a read error may explain this. The V call is TRBV11-3, the J call TRBJ2-3; D uncertain. Germline CDR1 and CDR2: SGHNT and YENEEA. This CDR3 comprises 15 residues. CDR3 amino acids: CASSLDPWVTDTPYF. CDR3 DNA: TGTGCCAGCAGCTTAGACCCCTGGGTCACAGATACGCCGTATTTT.

In regard to this clonotype: The junction departs from the called germline gene at one end, perhaps through a read error. The V gene is TRBV2, the J gene TRBJ1-5, with unresolved D. This CDR3 is 14 amino acids long. Germline assignment: CDR1 SNHLY and CDR2 FYNNEI. The CDR3, as DNA: TGTGCCAGCAGGGAAGACACGCGCAATCAGCCCCAGCATTTT. This encodes CASREDTRNQPQHF.

The chain recombines TRBV11-2 with TRBJ2-7; 7 bases agree with TRBD2. Germline V gene lookup returns CDR1 SGHAT and CDR2 FQNNGV. The V and J ends lost 5 bases and 2 bases, in that order; junction bases with no gene match: 21. The CDR3 extends over 19 amino acids. The CDR3 here is CASSLDRAAFTGGPYEQYF. CDR3 coding DNA: TGTGCCAGCAGCCTCGATAGGGCAGCTTTCACGGGGGGACCCTACGAGCAGTACTTC.

The V and J genes are TRBV11-3 and TRBJ2-1; 8 nucleotides agree with TRBD1. Germline V gene sequence: CDR1 SGHNT, CDR2 YENEEA. The CDR3 covers 16 residues. Trimming removed 7 bases from V and 0 bases from J; junction bases left unmatched: 8. The CDR3 reads CASNFHRGSSYNEQFF. Written as DNA, the CDR3 is TGTGCCAGCAACTTTCACAGGGGGAGCTCCTACAATGAGCAGTTCTTC.

In the case of this clonotype: The junction and the germline gene differ at one end; a read error may be behind it. The chain joins TRBV6-2 or TRBV6-3 to TRBJ2-7; D ambiguous. From germline, CDR1 is MNHEY and CDR2 SVGEGT. There are 14 residues in the CDR3. The CDR3 DNA sequence: TGTGCCAGCAGTTCCCACGGGCTAGTGAGCGAGCAATACTTC. It translates to CASSSHGLVSEQYF.

Concerning this clonotype: A much larger clone lies one base from this, so it may be a read error. V and J are TRBV12-3 or TRBV12-4 and TRBJ1-2, with D hard to call. The V gene lost 6 bases and the J gene lost 10 bases, with 15 bases spanning the gap. The CDR3 extends over 12 amino acids. In nucleotides, the CDR3 is TGTGCCAGCAGCTTATATCGGAATGACTACACCTTC. It is translated as CASSLYRNDYTF.

There are many counts of this clonotype. This rearrangement joins TRBV11-2 to TRBJ2-5, with D perhaps matching TRBD1 (6 bases). CDR3 length: 15 amino acids. The V gene's germline CDR1 is SGHAT and CDR2 FQNNGV. The V end lost 5 bases, the J end lost 4 bases, and 17 bases lay between the germline ends. The CDR3 is CASSPQDSYIETQYF. The CDR3 nucleotides read TGTGCCAGCAGCCCTCAGGACAGCTACATAGAGACCCAGTACTTC.

This clonotype came up many times. The chain joins TRBV6-5 to TRBJ2-3, with a tentative D call TRBD2 (6 bases). Trimming took off 6 bases at V and 0 bases at J, with 13 bases between the two ends. CDR1 and CDR2 from the germline V gene are MNHEY and SVGAGI. The CDR3 is made up of 15 amino acids. CDR3 in amino acids: CASRPVAGSTDTQYF. As DNA, the CDR3 is TGTGCCAGCAGGCCAGTGGCGGGGAGCACAGATACGCAGTATTTT.

This clonotype was recorded a few times. V and J are TRBV4-2 and TRBJ1-4, with D possibly TRBD1 on 6 matching bases. CDR1 and CDR2 from the germline V gene are LGHNA and YNFKEQ. The CDR3 is made up of 15 amino acids. Trimming took 0 bases from V and 2 from J, leaving 7 bases between them. CDR3 in DNA: TGTGCCAGCAGCCAAGAAACAGGGACTAATGAAAAACTGTTTTTT. Protein: CASSQETGTNEKLFF.

As to this clonotype: An end of the junction does not agree with germline; a read error may underlie this. The chain joins TRBV11-2 to TRBJ2-1; 8 bases match TRBD2. The length of the CDR3 is 16 residues. In germline, CDR1 is SGHAT, CDR2 FQNNGV. CDR3 sequence: CASSLEAGVSYNEQLF. DNA for the CDR3: TGTGCCAGCAGCTTGGAAGCGGGAGTCTCTTACAATGAGCAGTTATTC.

The V gene is TRBV11-3, the J gene TRBJ2-5, with 15 positions matching TRBD2. The V segment lost 3 bases and the J segment 8 bases; nucleotides outside the gene matches: 10. CDR3 size: 17 residues. Germline CDR1 reads SGHNT; CDR2 reads YENEEA. The DNA of the CDR3 is TGTGCCAGCAGCTTTGGGACTAGCGGGAGGACTCAGGATACCCAGTACTTC. It is translated as CASSFGTSGRTQDTQYF.

In regard to this clonotype: A much larger clonotype is one base distant, so this may be a read error. V usage is TRBV6-5 and J usage is TRBJ2-1; D is unresolved. The V gene's germline CDR1 is MNHEY and CDR2 SVGAGI. The CDR3 covers 9 residues. Written as DNA, the CDR3 is TGTACCAGGCGAGATGAGCAGTTCTTC. It encodes CTRRDEQFF.

This clonotype was observed a few times. The chain combines TRBV6-5 with TRBJ2-7, with D tentatively TRBD2 (5 bases). With 7 bases removed from V and 3 bases from J, the gap between germline ends came to 13 bases. Germline CDR1 is MNHEY and CDR2 is SVGAGI. The length of the CDR3 is 13 residues. CDR3 amino acids: CASISPGNYEQYF. In DNA, the CDR3 is TGTGCCAGCATTAGCCCCGGGAACTACGAGCAGTACTTC.

On this clonotype: A much bigger clone sits one base away, suggesting this may be a read error. CDR3 bases: TGTGCCAGCAGCCAAGACGGAGGTACCGGGGAGCTGTATTTT. Translating gives CASSQDGGTGELYF. The V call is TRBV4-2, the J call TRBJ2-2; D possibly corresponds to TRBD2 (5 bases). The CDR3 is 14 residues long. Germline loops: CDR1 LGHNA, CDR2 YNFKEQ.

This sequence joins TRBV5-1 and TRBJ1-4; 8 nucleotides agree with TRBD1. Germline V gene sequence: CDR1 SGHRS, CDR2 YFSETQ. The CDR3 sequence is 14 residues long. The trim removed 6 bases at V and 8 bases at J, leaving 9 bases unmatched. The CDR3, as DNA: TGCGCCAGCACCCATCAGGGGGCCGGGGAAAAACTGTTTTTT. Protein sequence: CASTHQGAGEKLFF. The variable domain in full, with the rest retrieved from reference TRBV5-1 and TRBJ1-4, is KAGVTQTPRYLIKTRGQQVTLSCSPISGHRSVSWYQQTPGQGLQFLFEYFSETQRNKGNFPGRFSGRQFSNSRSEMNVSTLELGDSALYLCASTHQGAGEKLFFGSGTQLSVL.

This clonotype appeared a single time. A much more abundant neighbour one base away suggests this may be a read error. The chain joins TRBV12-3 or TRBV12-4 to TRBJ2-7; D perhaps matches TRBD1 (5 bases). Trimming pared 4 bases from V and 6 bases from J, leaving 10 bases between. This CDR3 is 12 amino acids long. The CDR3 spells CASSSRVVEQYF. The CDR3 DNA sequence: TGTGCCAGCAGTTCCAGGGTGGTCGAGCAGTACTTC.

The chain uses TRBV12-3 or TRBV12-4 and TRBJ2-2; 12 nucleotides agree with TRBD2. The trim removed 2 bases at V and 6 bases at J, leaving 7 bases unmatched. The CDR3 length is 17 residues. Here the CDR3 DNA reads TGTGCCAGCAGTTTACCTAGCGGGAGGGCCCTCGCCGGGGAGCTGTTTTTT. Encoded protein: CASSLPSGRALAGELFF.

On this clonotype: One end of the junction fails to match germline, which may point to a read error. The chain combines TRBV20-1 with TRBJ2-3; tentative D call: TRBD2 (6 bases). In germline, CDR1 is DFQATT, CDR2 SNEGSKA (reference sequence). The CDR3 runs to 13 residues. The CDR3 spells CSQTSSLGDTQYF. The CDR3 nucleotides read TGTAGTCAAACTAGCTCCCTCGGGGACACGCAGTATTTT.

Points on this clonotype: One end of the junction fails to match germline, which may point to a read error. The genes are TRBV12-3 or TRBV12-4 and TRBJ2-4, with a weak D call TRBD2 (5 bases). The CDR3 runs 16 residues. The CDR3 sequence is CVSNLGLSGAKNIQYF. CDR3 in DNA: TGTGTCAGCAATTTAGGACTCTCCGGGGCCAAAAACATTCAGTACTTC.

Remarks on this clonotype: The CDR3 end shows no conserved phenylalanine or tryptophan, and so a read error is likely. The chain combines TRBV4-3 with TRBJ2-4, with 8 nucleotides matching TRBD2. V lost 0 bases, J lost 6 bases, and 7 bases stayed unmatched. Germline assignment: CDR1 LGHNA and CDR2 YSLEER. The CDR3 spans 16 residues. The CDR3 sequence is CASSQEPSGSVNIQYL. The CDR3 nucleotides read TGCGCCAGCAGCCAAGAACCAAGCGGGAGCGTAAACATTCAGTACCTC.

On this clonotype itself: The junction departs from germline at one end; a sequencing error may be responsible. The V gene is TRBV11-3, the J gene TRBJ1-2; the D is unclear. CDR1 is SGHNT, CDR2 YENEEA, per germline. This CDR3 region has 12 residues. The CDR3: CVSSSEQYGYIF. As DNA, the CDR3 is TGTGTCAGCAGCTCGGAACAGTACGGCTACATCTTC.